The 3 T cell receptor beta chains below come from one sample, sequenced in a study of blood T cell repertoires in COVID-19. The table came from immunoSEQ multiplex PCR; TCRdb's copy has only in-frame clones and leaves some out. The sample records 130,000 to 150,000 clones, around four fifths being singletons. The material sequenced was peripheral blood. The receptors stem from a human donor in a cohort sampled during active COVID-19.

The CDR3 sequence is CASSLIPGQGAVNTGELFF. CDR3 DNA sequence: TGTGCCAGCAGTTTGATCCCGGGACAGGGCGCAGTGAACACCGGGGAGCTGTTTTTT. The V gene is TRBV27, the J gene TRBJ2-2; 9 bases line up with TRBD1. Germline V lookup: CDR1 MNHEY, CDR2 SMNVEV (reference sequence). V was pared by 3 bases and J by 1 base, with 12 bases of the junction left unmatched. This CDR3 is 19 amino acids long.

The genes are TRBV28 and TRBJ1-5, with D possibly TRBD1 on 5 matching bases. This CDR3 spans 13 amino acids. The germline V gene has CDR1 MDHEN and CDR2 SYDVKM. Trimming stripped 8 bases from V and 1 base from J, with 9 bases between. CDR3: CASVRQSNQPQHF. The CDR3 DNA reads TGTGCCAGCGTGCGACAGAGCAATCAGCCCCAGCATTTT. Drawing the rest from reference TRBV28 and TRBJ1-5, the complete variable domain is DVKVTQSSRYLVKRTGEKVFLECVQDMDHENMFWYRQDPGLGLRLIYFSYDVKMKEKGDIPEGYSVSREKKERFSLILESASTNQTSMYLCASVRQSNQPQHFGDGTRLSIL.

J is TRBJ1-1 and V is TRBV7-2; the match to TRBD1 covers 7 bases. The CDR3 covers 17 residues. With V trimmed by 7 bases and J by 0 bases, 14 bases remained unmatched. Germline CDR1 reads SGHTA; CDR2 reads FQGNSA. CDR3 nucleotide sequence: TGTGCCAGCACCCCGGACAGGTTAGCCCGTATGAACACTGAAGCTTTCTTT. Its translation: CASTPDRLARMNTEAFF.